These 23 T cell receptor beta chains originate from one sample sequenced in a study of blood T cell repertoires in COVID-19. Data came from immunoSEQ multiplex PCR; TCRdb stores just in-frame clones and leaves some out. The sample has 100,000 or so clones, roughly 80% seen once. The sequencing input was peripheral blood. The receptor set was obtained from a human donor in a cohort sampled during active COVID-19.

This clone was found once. Here the CDR3 DNA reads TGCGCCAGCAGCTTATGGCAGGGGGACACTGAAGCTTTCTTT. Residues: CASSLWQGDTEAFF. The chain joins TRBV5-1 to TRBJ1-1, with 7 positions matching TRBD1. The V and J ends lost 2 bases and 3 bases, in that order; junction bases with no gene match: 4. The germline gives CDR1 SGHRS, CDR2 YFSETQ. This CDR3 is 14 amino acids long.

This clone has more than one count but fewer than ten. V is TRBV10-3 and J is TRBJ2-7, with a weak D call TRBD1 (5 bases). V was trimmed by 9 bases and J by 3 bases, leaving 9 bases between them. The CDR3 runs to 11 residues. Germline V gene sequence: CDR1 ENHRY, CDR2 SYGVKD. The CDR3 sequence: CAIGDIYEQYF. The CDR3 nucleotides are TGTGCCATAGGGGATATCTACGAGCAGTACTTC.

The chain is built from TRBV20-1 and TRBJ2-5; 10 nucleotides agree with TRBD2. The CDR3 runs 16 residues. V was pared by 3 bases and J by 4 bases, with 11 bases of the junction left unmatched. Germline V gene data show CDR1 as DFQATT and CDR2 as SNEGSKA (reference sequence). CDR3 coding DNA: TGCAGTGCTAGTCTATCCGAGAGACTAGCGGGAGAGACCCAGTACTTC. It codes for CSASLSERLAGETQYF.

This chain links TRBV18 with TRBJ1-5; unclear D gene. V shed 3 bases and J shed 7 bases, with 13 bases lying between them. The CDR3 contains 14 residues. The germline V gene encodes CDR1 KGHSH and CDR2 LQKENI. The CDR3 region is CASSPGVKGQPQHF. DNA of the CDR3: TGTGCCAGCTCACCGGGAGTCAAGGGCCAGCCCCAGCATTTT. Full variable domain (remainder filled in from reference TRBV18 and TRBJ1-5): NAGVMQNPRHLVRRRGQEARLRCSPMKGHSHVYWYRQLPEEGLKFMVYLQKENIIDESGMPKERFSAEFPKEGPSILRIQQVVRGDSAAYFCASSPGVKGQPQHFGDGTRLSIL.

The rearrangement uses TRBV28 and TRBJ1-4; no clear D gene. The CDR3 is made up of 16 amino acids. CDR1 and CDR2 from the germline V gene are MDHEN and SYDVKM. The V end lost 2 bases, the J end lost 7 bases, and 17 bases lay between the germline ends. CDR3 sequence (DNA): TGTGCCAGCAGTTTAGGAGGAAGGCGGGCGGGTGAAAAACTGTTTTTT. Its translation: CASSLGGRRAGEKLFF.

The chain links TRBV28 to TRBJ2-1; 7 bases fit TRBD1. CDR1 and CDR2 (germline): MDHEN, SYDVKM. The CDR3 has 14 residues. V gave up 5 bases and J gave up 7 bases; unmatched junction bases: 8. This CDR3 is CASSRQGVRNEQFF. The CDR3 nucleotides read TGTGCCAGCAGTCGACAGGGCGTACGTAATGAGCAGTTCTTC.

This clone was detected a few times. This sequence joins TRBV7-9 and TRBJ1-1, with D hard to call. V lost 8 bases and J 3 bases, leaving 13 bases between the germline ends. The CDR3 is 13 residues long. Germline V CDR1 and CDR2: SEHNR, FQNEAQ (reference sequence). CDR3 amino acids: CASPGGGYTEAFF. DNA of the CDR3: TGTGCCAGCCCTGGAGGAGGGTACACTGAAGCTTTCTTT.

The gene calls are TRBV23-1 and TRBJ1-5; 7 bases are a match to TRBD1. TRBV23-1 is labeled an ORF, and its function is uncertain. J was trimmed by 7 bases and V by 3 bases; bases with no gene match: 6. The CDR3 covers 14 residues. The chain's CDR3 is CASSQYRGGQPQHF. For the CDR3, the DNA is TGCGCCAGCAGTCAGTACAGGGGCGGCCAGCCCCAGCATTTT.

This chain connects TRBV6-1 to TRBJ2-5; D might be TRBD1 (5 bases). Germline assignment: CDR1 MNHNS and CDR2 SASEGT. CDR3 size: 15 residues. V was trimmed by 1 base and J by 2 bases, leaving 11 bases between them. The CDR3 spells CASSEGGHPQETQYF. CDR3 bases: TGTGCCAGCAGTGAAGGAGGACACCCTCAAGAGACCCAGTACTTC.

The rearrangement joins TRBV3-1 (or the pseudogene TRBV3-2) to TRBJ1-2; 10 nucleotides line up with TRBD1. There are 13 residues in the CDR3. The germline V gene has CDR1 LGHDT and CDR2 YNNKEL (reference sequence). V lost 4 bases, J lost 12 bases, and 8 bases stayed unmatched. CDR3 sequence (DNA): TGTGCCAGCAGCCCGACCAGGGACAGGGGCCACACCTTC. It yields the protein CASSPTRDRGHTF.

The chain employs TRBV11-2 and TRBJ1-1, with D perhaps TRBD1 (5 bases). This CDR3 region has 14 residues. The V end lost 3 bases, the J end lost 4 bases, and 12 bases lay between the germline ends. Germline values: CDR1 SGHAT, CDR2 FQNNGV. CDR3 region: CASSFLGPGTEAFF. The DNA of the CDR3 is TGTGCCAGCAGCTTTTTGGGGCCTGGCACTGAAGCTTTCTTT.

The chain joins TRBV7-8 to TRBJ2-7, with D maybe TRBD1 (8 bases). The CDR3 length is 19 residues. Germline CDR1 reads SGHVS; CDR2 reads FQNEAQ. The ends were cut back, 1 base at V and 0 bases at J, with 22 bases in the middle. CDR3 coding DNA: TGTGCCAGCAGCTTAGATTCCCAGCGGGGTGGACAGGGCTCCTACGAGCAGTACTTC. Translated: CASSLDSQRGGQGSYEQYF.

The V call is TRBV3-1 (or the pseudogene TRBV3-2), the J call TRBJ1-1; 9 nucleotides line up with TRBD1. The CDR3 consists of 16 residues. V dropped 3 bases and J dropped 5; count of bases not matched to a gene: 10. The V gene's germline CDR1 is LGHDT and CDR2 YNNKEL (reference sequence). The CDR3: CASSQLGTGPLTEAFF. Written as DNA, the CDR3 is TGTGCCAGCAGCCAGTTGGGGACAGGGCCCCTAACTGAAGCTTTCTTT.

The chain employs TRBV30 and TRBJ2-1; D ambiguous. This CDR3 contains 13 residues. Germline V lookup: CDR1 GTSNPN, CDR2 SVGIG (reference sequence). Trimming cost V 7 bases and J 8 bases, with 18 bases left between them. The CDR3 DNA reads TGTGCCTTAACGAGAACCGCGTCGGATGAGCAGTTCTTC. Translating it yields CALTRTASDEQFF.

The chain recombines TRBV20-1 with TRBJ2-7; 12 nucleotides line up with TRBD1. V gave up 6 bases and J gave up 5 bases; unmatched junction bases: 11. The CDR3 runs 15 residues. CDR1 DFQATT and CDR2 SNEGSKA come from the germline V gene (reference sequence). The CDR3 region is CSASIRDRGRDEQYF. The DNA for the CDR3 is TGCAGTGCCAGTATCCGGGACAGGGGGCGAGACGAGCAGTACTTC.

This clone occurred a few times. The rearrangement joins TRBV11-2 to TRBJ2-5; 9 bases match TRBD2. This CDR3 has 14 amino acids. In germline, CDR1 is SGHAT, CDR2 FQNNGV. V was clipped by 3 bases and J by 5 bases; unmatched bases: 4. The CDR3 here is CASSFWREGETQYF. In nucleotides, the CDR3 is TGTGCCAGCAGCTTTTGGCGGGAGGGGGAGACCCAGTACTTC.

The CDR3 DNA sequence: TGTGCCAGCAGCCCCAGGGGGGCTCCGAGCTCCTACGAGCAGTACTTC. Amino acids: CASSPRGAPSSYEQYF. The genes are TRBV7-9 and TRBJ2-7; tentatively, D is TRBD1 (7 bases). V shed 5 bases and J shed 0 bases, with 17 bases lying between them. This CDR3 is built from 16 residues. Germline CDR1 is SEHNR and CDR2 is FQNEAQ (reference sequence).

The CDR3 DNA reads TGTGCCACCAGTGTGGCAGGTCCCAACAATGAGCAGTTCTTC. It translates to CATSVAGPNNEQFF. This sequence joins TRBV24-1 and TRBJ2-1; D is ambiguous. The germline CDR1 and CDR2 sequences are KGHDR and SFDVKD. The CDR3 extends over 14 amino acids. Trimming took 5 bases from V and 5 from J, leaving 12 bases between them.

In DNA form, the CDR3 reads TGTGCCAGCAGCCCAGGCGGGTCGGGGTGGAATTCACCCCTCCACTTT. It codes for CASSPGGSGWNSPLHF. The chain recombines TRBV7-6 with TRBJ1-6; D remains unclear. V shed 5 bases and J shed 7 bases, with 18 bases lying between them. Germline loops: CDR1 SGHVS, CDR2 FNYEAQ. There are 16 residues in the CDR3.

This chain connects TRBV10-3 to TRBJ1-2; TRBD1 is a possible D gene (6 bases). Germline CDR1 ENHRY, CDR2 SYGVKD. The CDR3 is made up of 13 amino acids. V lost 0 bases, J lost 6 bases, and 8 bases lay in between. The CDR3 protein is CAISESNRDGYTF. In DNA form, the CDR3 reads TGTGCCATCAGTGAGTCGAACAGGGATGGCTACACCTTC.

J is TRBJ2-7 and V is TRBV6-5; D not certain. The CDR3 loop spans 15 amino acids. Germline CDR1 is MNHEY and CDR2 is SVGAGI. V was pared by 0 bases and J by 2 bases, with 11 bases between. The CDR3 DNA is TGTGCCAGCAGTTACTCGGGCACCAGTACCTACGAGCAGTACTTC. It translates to CASSYSGTSTYEQYF.

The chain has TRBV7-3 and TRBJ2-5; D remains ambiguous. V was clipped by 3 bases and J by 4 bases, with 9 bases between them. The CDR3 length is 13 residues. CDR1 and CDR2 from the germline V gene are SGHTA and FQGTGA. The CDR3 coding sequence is TGTGCCAGCAGCTTTGGCTCGGGAGAGACCCAGTACTTC. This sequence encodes CASSFGSGETQYF.

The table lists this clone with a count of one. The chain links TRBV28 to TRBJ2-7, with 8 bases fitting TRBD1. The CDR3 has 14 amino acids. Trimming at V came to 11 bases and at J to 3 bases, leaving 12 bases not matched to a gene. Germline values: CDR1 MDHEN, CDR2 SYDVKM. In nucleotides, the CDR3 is TGTGCCGCTAGTTCCGGACAGGGTCTCTACGAGCAGTACTTC. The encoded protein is CAASSGQGLYEQYF.